The sequence of this T cell receptor beta chain was determined in a study of control samples from healthy donors and cancer patients. This table comes from immunoSEQ multiplex PCR, and its TCRdb copy is limited to in-frame clones, with some not included. The sample has about 70,000 clones, less than 95% seen once. Germline CDR1 MNHEY, CDR2 SMNVEV (reference sequence). The V end lost 6 bases, the J end lost 2 bases, and 11 bases lay between the germline ends. This CDR3 spans 14 amino acids. The genes are TRBV27 and TRBJ2-4, with a possible D match to TRBD1 (6 bases). Sequencing was done on a sample of blood. This receptor was obtained from a woman in her twenties or thirties in good health. The CDR3 DNA sequence: TGTGCCAGCAGGCAAGGGGGATCCAAAAACATTCAGTACTTC. Translation gives CASRQGGSKNIQYF.